Each of the 11 T cell receptor beta chains below was sequenced from the same sample in a study of shared clonotypes between healthy human individuals. Some clones are missing from TCRdb's copy, which holds only in-frame ones; the method was immunoSEQ multiplex PCR. The sample has 2 million to 2.5 million clones; 93% are singletons. Sequences were obtained from naive CD4+ T cells from PBMCs. The subset was: CD45RA+ positively selected. The receptor source for this set is a man aged 18-30 years in good health. Some clones in this sample may be carry-over from other donors' samples.

This chain connects TRBV5-4 to TRBJ1-4, with unresolved D. CDR3 length: 16 amino acids. Germline V gene sequence: CDR1 SGHNT, CDR2 YYREEE (reference sequence). Trimming took off 4 bases at V and 0 bases at J, with 13 bases between the two ends. This chain's CDR3 is CASSPDPSATNEKLFF. CDR3 sequence (DNA): TGTGCCAGCAGCCCAGACCCTAGCGCAACTAATGAAAAACTGTTTTTT.

J is TRBJ1-1 and V is TRBV5-1, with TRBD1 matching 7 bases. Trimming removed 3 bases from V and 5 bases from J; junction bases left unmatched: 10. CDR3 length: 15 amino acids. CDR1 is SGHRS, CDR2 YFSETQ, per germline. CDR3 bases: TGCGCCAGCAGCTCCCGGGCAGGGGGAGGTACTGAAGCTTTCTTT. Its protein product is CASSSRAGGGTEAFF.

J is TRBJ2-1 and V is TRBV5-1, with TRBD2 matching 7 bases. Germline CDR1 and CDR2: SGHRS and YFSETQ. The CDR3 is 17 amino acids. Trimming at V came to 4 bases and at J to 8 bases, leaving 18 bases not matched to a gene. The CDR3: CASSPGASGPSRHEQFF. For the CDR3, the DNA is TGCGCCAGCAGCCCTGGGGCTAGCGGACCTTCTAGGCATGAGCAGTTCTTC.

This chain connects TRBV9 to TRBJ2-3; 13 bases are a match to TRBD2. Germline values: CDR1 SGDLS, CDR2 YYNGEE. This CDR3 has 16 residues. V was pared by 3 bases and J by 8 bases, with 9 bases of the junction left unmatched. The CDR3 is CASSAGLAGVSGTQYF. The CDR3 bases are TGTGCCAGCAGCGCCGGACTAGCGGGAGTGAGCGGTACGCAGTATTTT.

This sequence joins TRBV4-1 and TRBJ2-1; 10 nucleotides align to TRBD2. Trimming cost V 4 bases and J 6 bases; bases outside gene matches: 9. CDR1 and CDR2 from the germline V gene are MGHRA and YSYEKL. This CDR3 is 16 amino acids long. The CDR3 DNA is TGCGCCAGCAGCCCCTCGGGGGGACTAGCGTCCAATGAGCAGTTCTTC. Protein: CASSPSGGLASNEQFF.

The gene calls are TRBV7-9 and TRBJ2-5; 9 nucleotides agree with TRBD1. J was trimmed by 0 bases and V by 3 bases; bases with no gene match: 2. Germline loops: CDR1 SEHNR, CDR2 FQNEAQ (reference sequence). The CDR3 contains 15 residues. DNA of the CDR3: TGTGCCAGCAGCTTTGGACAGGGGTACCAAGAGACCCAGTACTTC. Translation gives CASSFGQGYQETQYF.

This clone came up once. V usage is TRBV6-1 and J usage is TRBJ2-5, with TRBD1 matching 7 bases. V trimming: 3 bases; J trimming: 9 bases; junction bases outside the gene matches: 7. The CDR3 loop spans 13 amino acids. Germline loops: CDR1 MNHNS, CDR2 SASEGT. CDR3: CASSESGGRSQYF. The CDR3 DNA reads as TGTGCCAGCAGTGAGTCAGGGGGTCGGTCCCAGTACTTC.

The rearrangement links TRBV5-4 to TRBJ2-5, with TRBD2 identical over 9 bases. With V trimmed by 4 bases and J by 5 bases, 9 bases remained unmatched. Germline V CDR1 and CDR2: SGHNT, YYREEE (reference sequence). The CDR3 spans 15 residues. The CDR3 loop is CASSLSAGGRETQYF. The CDR3, as DNA: TGTGCCAGCAGCCTTAGCGCGGGAGGGCGGGAGACCCAGTACTTC.

This clone showed up just once. V is TRBV2 and J is TRBJ1-3; no definite D call. This CDR3 is built from 14 residues. The V and J ends lost 1 base and 5 bases respectively, with 9 bases between them. The V gene's germline CDR1 is SNHLY and CDR2 FYNNEI. The CDR3 spells CASSEGGNRNTIYF. CDR3 DNA: TGTGCCAGCAGTGAAGGAGGGAATAGAAACACCATATATTTT.

The V and J genes are TRBV19 and TRBJ1-3, with D maybe TRBD1 (5 bases). Trimming stripped 7 bases from V and 2 bases from J, with 12 bases between. The CDR3 extends over 14 amino acids. Germline V gene lookup returns CDR1 LNHDA and CDR2 SQIVND (reference sequence). CDR3 sequence reads: CASKRGSAGNTIYF. In DNA, the CDR3 is TGTGCCAGTAAGAGGGGATCGGCTGGAAACACCATATATTTT.

The chain has TRBV27 and TRBJ2-5; the D gene could be TRBD1 or TRBD2 (5 bases each). Germline CDR1 reads MNHEY; CDR2 reads SMNVEV (reference sequence). V was trimmed by 5 bases and J by 2 bases, leaving 9 bases between them. The CDR3 runs 13 residues. This CDR3 is CASSRDPQETQYF. CDR3 sequence (DNA): TGTGCCAGCAGTCGGGACCCTCAAGAGACCCAGTACTTC.